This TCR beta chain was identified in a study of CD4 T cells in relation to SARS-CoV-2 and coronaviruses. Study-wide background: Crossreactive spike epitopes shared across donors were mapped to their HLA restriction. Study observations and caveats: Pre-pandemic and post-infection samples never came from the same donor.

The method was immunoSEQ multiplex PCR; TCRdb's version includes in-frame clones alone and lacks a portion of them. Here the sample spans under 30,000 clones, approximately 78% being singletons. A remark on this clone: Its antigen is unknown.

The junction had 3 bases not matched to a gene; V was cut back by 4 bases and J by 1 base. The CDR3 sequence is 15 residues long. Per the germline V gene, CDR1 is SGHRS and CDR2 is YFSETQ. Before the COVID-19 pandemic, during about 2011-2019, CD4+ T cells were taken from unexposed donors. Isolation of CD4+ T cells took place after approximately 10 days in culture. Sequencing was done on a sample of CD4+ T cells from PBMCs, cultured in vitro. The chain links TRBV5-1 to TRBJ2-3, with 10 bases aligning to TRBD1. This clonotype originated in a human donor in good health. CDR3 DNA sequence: TGCGCCAGCAGCGCAGGGACAGGGGGCACAGATACGCAGTATTTT. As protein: CASSAGTGGTDTQYF.